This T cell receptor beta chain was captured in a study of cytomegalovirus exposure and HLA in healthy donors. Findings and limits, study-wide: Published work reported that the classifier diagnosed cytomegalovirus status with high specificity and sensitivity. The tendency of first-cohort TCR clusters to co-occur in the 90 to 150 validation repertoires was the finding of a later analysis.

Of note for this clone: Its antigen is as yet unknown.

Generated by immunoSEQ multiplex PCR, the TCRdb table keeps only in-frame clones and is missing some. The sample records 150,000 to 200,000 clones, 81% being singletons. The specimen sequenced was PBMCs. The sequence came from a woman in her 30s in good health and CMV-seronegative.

The CDR3 DNA reads as TGCGCCAGCAGCCAAGATCATGCGAGCACAGATACGCAGTATTTT. Protein: CASSQDHASTDTQYF. The V gene is TRBV4-1, the J gene TRBJ2-3; D is uncertain. This CDR3 contains 15 residues. Between the trimmed V and J ends, which lost 0 bases and 0 bases, there was a span of 7 bases. Germline V gives CDR1 MGHRA, CDR2 YSYEKL.